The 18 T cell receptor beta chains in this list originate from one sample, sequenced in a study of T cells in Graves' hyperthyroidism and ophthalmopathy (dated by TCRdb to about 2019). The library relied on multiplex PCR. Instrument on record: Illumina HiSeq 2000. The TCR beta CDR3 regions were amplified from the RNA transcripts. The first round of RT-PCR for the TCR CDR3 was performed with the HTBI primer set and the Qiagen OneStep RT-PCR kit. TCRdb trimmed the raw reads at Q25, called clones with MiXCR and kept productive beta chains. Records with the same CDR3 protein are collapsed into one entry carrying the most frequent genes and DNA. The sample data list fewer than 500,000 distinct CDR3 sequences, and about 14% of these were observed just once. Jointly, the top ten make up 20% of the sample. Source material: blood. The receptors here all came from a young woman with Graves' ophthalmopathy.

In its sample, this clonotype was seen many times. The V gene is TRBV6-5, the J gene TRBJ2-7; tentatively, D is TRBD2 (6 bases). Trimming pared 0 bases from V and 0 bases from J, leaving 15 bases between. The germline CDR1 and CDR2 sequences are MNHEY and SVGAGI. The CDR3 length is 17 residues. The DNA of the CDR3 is TGTGCCAGCAGTTACTCCACGGGTGGCGGGGTCTCCTACGAGCAGTACTTC. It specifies CASSYSTGGGVSYEQYF.

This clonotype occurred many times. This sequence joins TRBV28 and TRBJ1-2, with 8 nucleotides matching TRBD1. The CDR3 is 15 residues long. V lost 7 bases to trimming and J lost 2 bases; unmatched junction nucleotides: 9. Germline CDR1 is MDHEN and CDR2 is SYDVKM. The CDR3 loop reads CASNSRDRRNYGYTF. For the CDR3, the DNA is TGTGCCAGCAATTCGAGGGACAGGAGGAACTATGGCTACACCTTC.

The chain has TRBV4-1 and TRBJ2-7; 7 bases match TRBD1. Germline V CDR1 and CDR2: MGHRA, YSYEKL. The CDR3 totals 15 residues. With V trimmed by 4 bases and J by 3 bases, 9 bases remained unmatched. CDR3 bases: TGCGCCAGCAGCCCCCGGACAGGTTCTTTCTACGAGCAGTACTTC. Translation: CASSPRTGSFYEQYF.

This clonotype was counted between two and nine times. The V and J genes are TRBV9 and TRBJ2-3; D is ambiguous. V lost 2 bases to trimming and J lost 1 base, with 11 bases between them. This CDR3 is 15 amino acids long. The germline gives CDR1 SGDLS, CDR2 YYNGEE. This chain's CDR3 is CASSVKGSGTDTQYF. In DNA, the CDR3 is TGTGCCAGCAGCGTGAAAGGGTCTGGCACAGATACGCAGTATTTT.

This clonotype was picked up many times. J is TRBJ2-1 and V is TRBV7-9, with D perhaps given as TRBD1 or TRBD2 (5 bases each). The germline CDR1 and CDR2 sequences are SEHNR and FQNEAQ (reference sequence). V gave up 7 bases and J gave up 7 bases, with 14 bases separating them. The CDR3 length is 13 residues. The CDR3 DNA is TGTGCCAGCACCCCACGGTGGGGGAATGAGCAGTTCTTC. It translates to CASTPRWGNEQFF.

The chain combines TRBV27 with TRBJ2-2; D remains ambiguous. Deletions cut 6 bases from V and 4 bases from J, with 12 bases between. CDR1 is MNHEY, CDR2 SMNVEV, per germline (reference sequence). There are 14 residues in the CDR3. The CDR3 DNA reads TGTGCCAGCAGCTCTCCGCCCGGCACCGGGGAGCTGTTTTTT. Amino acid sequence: CASSSPPGTGELFF.

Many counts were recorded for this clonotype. CDR3 protein: CASSLEGRPYNEQFF. Here the CDR3 DNA reads TGTGCCAGCAGCTTAGAGGGGAGGCCCTACAATGAGCAGTTCTTC. The chain is built from TRBV11-2 and TRBJ2-1; weak D call: TRBD2 (6 bases). This CDR3 is 15 amino acids long. Germline loops: CDR1 SGHAT, CDR2 FQNNGV. V lost 0 bases to trimming and J lost 2 bases, with 8 bases between them.

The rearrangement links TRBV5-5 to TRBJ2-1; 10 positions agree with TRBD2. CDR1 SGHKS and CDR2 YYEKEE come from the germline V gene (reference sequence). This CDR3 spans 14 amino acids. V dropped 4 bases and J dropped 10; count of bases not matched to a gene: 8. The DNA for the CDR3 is TGTGCCAGCAGCATGATAGCGGGGGGTGGAGAGCAGTTCTTC. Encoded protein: CASSMIAGGGEQFF.

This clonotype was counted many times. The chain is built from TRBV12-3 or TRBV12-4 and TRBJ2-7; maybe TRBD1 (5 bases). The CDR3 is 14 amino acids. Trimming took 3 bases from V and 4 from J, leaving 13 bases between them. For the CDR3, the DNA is TGTGCCAGCAGTTTCCTGGCAGGGCGGTACGAGCAGTACTTC. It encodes CASSFLAGRYEQYF.

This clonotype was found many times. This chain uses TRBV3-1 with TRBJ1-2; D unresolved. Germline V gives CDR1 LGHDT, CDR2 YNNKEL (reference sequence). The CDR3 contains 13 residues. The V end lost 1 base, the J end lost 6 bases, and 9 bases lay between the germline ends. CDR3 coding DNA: TGTGCCAGCAGCCAAGGAGACCAGAATGGCTACACCTTC. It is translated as CASSQGDQNGYTF.

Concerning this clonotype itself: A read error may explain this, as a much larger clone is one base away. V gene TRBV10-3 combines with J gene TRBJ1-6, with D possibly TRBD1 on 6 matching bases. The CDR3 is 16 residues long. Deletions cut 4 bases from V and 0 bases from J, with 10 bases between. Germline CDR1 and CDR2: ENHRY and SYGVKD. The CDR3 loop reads CAISGRGSSYNSPLHF. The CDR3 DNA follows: TGTGCCATCAGTGGCAGGGGAAGCTCCTATAATTCACCCCTCCACTTT.

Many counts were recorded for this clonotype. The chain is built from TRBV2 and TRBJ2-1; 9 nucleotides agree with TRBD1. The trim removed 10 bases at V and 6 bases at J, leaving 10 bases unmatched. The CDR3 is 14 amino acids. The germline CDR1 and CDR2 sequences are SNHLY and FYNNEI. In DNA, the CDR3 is TGTGCCACATCCCGGGACAGGGATGGCAATGAGCAGTTCTTC. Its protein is CATSRDRDGNEQFF.

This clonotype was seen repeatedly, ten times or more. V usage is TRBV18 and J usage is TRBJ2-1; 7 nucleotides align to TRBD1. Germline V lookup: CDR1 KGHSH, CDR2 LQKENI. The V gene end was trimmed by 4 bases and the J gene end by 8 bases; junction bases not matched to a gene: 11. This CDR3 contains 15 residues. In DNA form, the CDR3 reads TGTGCCAGCTCACACCAACAGGGGATGGTGGATGAGCAGTTCTTC. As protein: CASSHQQGMVDEQFF. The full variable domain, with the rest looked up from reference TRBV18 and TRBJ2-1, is NAGVMQNPRHLVRRRGQEARLRCSPMKGHSHVYWYRQLPEEGLKFMVYLQKENIIDESGMPKERFSAEFPKEGPSILRIQQVVRGDSAAYFCASSHQQGMVDEQFFGPGTRLTVL.

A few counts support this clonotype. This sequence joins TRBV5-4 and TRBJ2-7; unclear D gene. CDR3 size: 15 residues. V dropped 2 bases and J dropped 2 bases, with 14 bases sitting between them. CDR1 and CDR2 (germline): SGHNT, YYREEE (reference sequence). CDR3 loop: CASSLRSAGTYEQYF. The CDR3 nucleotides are TGTGCCAGCAGCTTAAGGTCAGCAGGAACCTACGAGCAGTACTTC.

The CDR3 is CASQGRGVAGNTIYF. DNA of the CDR3: TGTGCCAGCCAGGGAAGGGGAGTAGCTGGAAACACCATATATTTT. This chain connects TRBV6-1 to TRBJ1-3, with D perhaps matching TRBD1 (5 bases). Germline V gene data show CDR1 as MNHNS and CDR2 as SASEGT. This CDR3 comprises 15 residues. The V and J ends lost 8 bases and 2 bases respectively, with 16 bases between them.

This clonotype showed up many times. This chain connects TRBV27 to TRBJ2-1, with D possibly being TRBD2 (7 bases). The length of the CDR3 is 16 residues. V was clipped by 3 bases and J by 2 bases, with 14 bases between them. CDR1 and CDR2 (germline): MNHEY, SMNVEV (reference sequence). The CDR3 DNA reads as TGTGCCAGCAGTTTTATAAGGGGGGGCCCCTACAATGAGCAGTTCTTC. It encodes CASSFIRGGPYNEQFF.

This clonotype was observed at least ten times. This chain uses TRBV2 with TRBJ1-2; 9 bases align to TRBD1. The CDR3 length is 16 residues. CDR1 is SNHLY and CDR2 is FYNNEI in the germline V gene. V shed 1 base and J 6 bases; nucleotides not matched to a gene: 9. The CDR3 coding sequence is TGTGCCAGCAGTGAAGATGAACAGGGGGCGCTTCATGGCTACACCTTC. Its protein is CASSEDEQGALHGYTF.

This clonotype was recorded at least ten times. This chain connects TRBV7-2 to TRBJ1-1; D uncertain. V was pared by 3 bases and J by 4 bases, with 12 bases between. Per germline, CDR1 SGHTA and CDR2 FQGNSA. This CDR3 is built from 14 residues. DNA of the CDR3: TGTGCCAGCAGCTTCCCGACCAGGTCCACTGAAGCTTTCTTT. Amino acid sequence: CASSFPTRSTEAFF.